This entry concerns a single T cell receptor (beta chain). The sample comes from a study of blood T cell repertoires in COVID-19. Across the whole study: Some COVID-19 samples were acute and others convalescent; all came from the United States, Italy and Spain. T cells, B-cell-depleted T cells, or PBMCs supplied cDNA or gDNA.

The CDR3 has 12 amino acids. In the authors' workflow: Scientists estimated how many nucleated cells there were by amplifying reference gene primers. Only in-frame clones appear in the TCRdb table, and some are missing; sequencing was by immunoSEQ multiplex PCR. Clone size and V and J calls were adopted from that table, with D and trimming inferred from the DNA. This table has fewer than 250,000 clones, 85% to 90% appearing once. This TCR derives from a man aged 50-59 years with acute or convalescent COVID-19. The rearrangement links TRBV21-1 to TRBJ2-7; TRBD1 reflects the table's D call only, with no check against the DNA. TRBV21-1 constitutes a pseudogene. The sample was peripheral blood. In DNA form, the CDR3 reads TGTGCCAGCATAAGGGACAGCTACGAGCAGTACTTC. It encodes CASIRDSYEQYF.